These T cell receptor beta chains were read from a single sample in a study of cytomegalovirus exposure and HLA in healthy donors. This table comes from immunoSEQ multiplex PCR, and its TCRdb copy is limited to in-frame clones, with some not included. The repertoire holds around 190,000 clones, with around four fifths as singletons. The sequenced sample consisted of PBMCs. These receptors were taken from a man between 35 and 55 years old in good health and CMV-seropositive. CDR3s include the opening cysteine and the closing phenylalanine or tryptophan. Fields, in order: J gene, V gene, clone size, CDR3 protein. Clone size appears in some rows only: once, few, many, or a class for an expanded clone.

>TRBJ2-3|TRBV6-4|NA
CASSPIAWGRADTQYF
>TRBJ1-3|TRBV19|NA
CASTTAGNTIYF
>TRBJ1-1|TRBV5-1|few
CASSWGQGPEAFF
>TRBJ2-1|TRBV7-2|NA
CASSLTDEQFF
>TRBJ2-3|TRBV9|once
CASSGMAGTQYF
>TRBJ2-1|TRBV5-1|NA
CASSLPLAAYNEQFF
>TRBJ2-2|TRBV18|NA
CASSPPRWEGRLFAGELFF
>TRBJ2-5|TRBV5-1|NA
CASSTGDRGGQETQYF
>TRBJ2-1|TRBV5-1|NA
CASSLRASYNEQFF
>TRBJ2-1|TRBV4-3|NA
CASSQAGLAIEQFF
>TRBJ2-2|TRBV4-1|NA
CASSQRQGLNTGELFF
>TRBJ2-5|TRBV18|NA
CASSPEMAQYF
>TRBJ2-2|TRBV5-5|NA
CASSIAGTPNTGELFF
>TRBJ2-7|TRBV6-1|NA
CAGGTVEQYF
>TRBJ1-5|TRBV5-1|NA
CASSLGGQSNQPQHF
>TRBJ1-3|TRBV4-1|once
CASSQGPSRTGSSGNTIYF
>TRBJ2-7|TRBV19|NA
CASSRLAGDHEQYF
>TRBJ2-5|TRBV2|NA
CASSALTSGAGEQYF
>TRBJ1-2|TRBV28|NA
CASRRQGANYGYTF
>TRBJ2-7|TRBV6-1|NA
CASSVRQTSYEQYF
>TRBJ1-2|TRBV19|NA
CASSISENYGYTF
>TRBJ2-5|TRBV5-5|NA
CASSLGLLQETQYF
>TRBJ1-2|TRBV2|NA
CASSRGEDYGYTF
>TRBJ2-2|TRBV5-6|once
CASSFGLAGVRGGELFF
>TRBJ2-7|TRBV5-6|few
CASSMVGTALPPYEQYF
>TRBJ1-2|TRBV7-9|NA
CASSLGQGNYGYTF
>TRBJ2-7|TRBV28|NA
CASSLGLADPYEQYF
>TRBJ2-7|TRBV10-3|NA
CAISEGTSSYEQYF
>TRBJ2-1|TRBV6-6|NA
CASSYSPGLIEGEQFF
>TRBJ2-7|TRBV5-1|NA
CASSESGSSYEQYF
>TRBJ1-1|TRBV7-9|NA
CASTLQTNTEAFF
>TRBJ2-1|TRBV29-1|few
CSVDGTRSSYNEQFF
>TRBJ2-7|TRBV2|NA
CASRGLAGVYEQYF
>TRBJ2-7|TRBV18|NA
CASSPGQYYEQYF
>TRBJ2-2|TRBV5-1|NA
CASSGTGGDTGELFF
>TRBJ1-5|TRBV19|NA
CASSSPGTGRNQPQHF
>TRBJ1-5|TRBV9|NA
CASSVDMGANQPQHF
>TRBJ1-1|TRBV6-5|NA
CASKGANTEAFF
>TRBJ2-7|TRBV6-6|NA
CASSLSGPSSYEQYF
>TRBJ2-2|TRBV19|NA
CASSVQSGELFF
>TRBJ2-7|TRBV5-1|once
CASSSGTPSYEQYF
>TRBJ2-1|TRBV25-1|NA
CASRGGEAGPYNEQFF
>TRBJ1-1|TRBV5-4|NA
CASREGQGITEAFF
>TRBJ1-4|TRBV7-9|NA
CASSFGTANEKLFF
>TRBJ2-3|TRBV7-9|NA
CASSLEGASTDTQYF
>TRBJ2-3|TRBV7-9|NA
CASSATSGRVYTQYF
>TRBJ2-1|TRBV7-2|NA
CASSLYAGGPFF
>TRBJ2-3|TRBV18|NA
CASSPSAGGSTDTQYF
>TRBJ1-4|TRBV30|NA
CAWSGQVNEKLFF
>TRBJ1-1|TRBV5-1|NA
CASRGAGTMNTEAFF
>TRBJ2-1|TRBV7-2|NA
CASSLGAGRVYNEQFF
>TRBJ1-3|TRBV9|NA
CASSAGTGTGNTIYF
>TRBJ1-1|TRBV5-1|NA
CASSLQGATSTEAFF